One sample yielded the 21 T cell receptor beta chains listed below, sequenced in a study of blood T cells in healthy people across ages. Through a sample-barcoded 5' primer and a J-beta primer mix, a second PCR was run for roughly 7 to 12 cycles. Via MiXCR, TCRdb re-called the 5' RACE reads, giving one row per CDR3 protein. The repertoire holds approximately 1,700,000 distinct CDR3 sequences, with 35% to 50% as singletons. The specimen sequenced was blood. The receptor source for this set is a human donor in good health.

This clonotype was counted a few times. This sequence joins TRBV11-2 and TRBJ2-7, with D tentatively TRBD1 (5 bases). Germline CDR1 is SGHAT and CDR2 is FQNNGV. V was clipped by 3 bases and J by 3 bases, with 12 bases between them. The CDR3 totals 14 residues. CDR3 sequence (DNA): TGTGCCAGCAGCTTCCGGAATGGACACTACGAGCAGTACTTC. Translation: CASSFRNGHYEQYF.

The chain's CDR3 is CASSYNRYNEQFF. CDR3 DNA: TGTGCCAGCAGTTACAACAGATACAATGAGCAGTTCTTC. The rearrangement joins TRBV6-2 or TRBV6-3 to TRBJ2-1; no reliable D call. The CDR3 spans 13 residues. V was shortened by 2 bases and J by 4 bases, with 6 bases between the two germline ends. Germline values: CDR1 MNHEY, CDR2 SVGEGT.

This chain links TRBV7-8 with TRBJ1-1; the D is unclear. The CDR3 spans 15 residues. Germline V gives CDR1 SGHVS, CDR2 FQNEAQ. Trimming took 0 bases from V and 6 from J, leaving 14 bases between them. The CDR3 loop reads CASSLAEDAAAEAFF. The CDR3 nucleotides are TGTGCCAGCAGCTTAGCTGAGGATGCAGCGGCTGAAGCTTTCTTT. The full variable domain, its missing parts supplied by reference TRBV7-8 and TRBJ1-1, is GAGVSQSPRYKVAKRGQDVALRCDPISGHVSLFWYQQALGQGPEFLTYFQNEAQLDKSGLPSDRFFAERPEGSVSTLKIQRTQQEDSAVYLCASSLAEDAAAEAFFGQGTRLTVV.

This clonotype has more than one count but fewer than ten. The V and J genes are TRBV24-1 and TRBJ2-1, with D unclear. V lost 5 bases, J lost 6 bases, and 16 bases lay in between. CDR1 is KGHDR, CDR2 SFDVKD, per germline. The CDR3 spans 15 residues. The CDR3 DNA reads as TGTGCCACCAGTGTGCGTTCGACTGCACGCAATGAGCAGTTCTTC. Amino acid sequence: CATSVRSTARNEQFF.

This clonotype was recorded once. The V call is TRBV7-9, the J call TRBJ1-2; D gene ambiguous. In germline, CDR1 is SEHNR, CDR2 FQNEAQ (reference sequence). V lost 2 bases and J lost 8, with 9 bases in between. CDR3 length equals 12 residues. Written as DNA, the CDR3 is TGTGCCAGCAGCTTACGGGGAGCAGGCTACACCTTC. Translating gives CASSLRGAGYTF.

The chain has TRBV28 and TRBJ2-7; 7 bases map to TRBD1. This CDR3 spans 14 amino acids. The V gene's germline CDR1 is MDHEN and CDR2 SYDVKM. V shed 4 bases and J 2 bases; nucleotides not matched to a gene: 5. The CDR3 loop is CASSSGGTTYEQYF. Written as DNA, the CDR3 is TGTGCCAGCAGTTCAGGGGGTACCACCTACGAGCAGTACTTC.

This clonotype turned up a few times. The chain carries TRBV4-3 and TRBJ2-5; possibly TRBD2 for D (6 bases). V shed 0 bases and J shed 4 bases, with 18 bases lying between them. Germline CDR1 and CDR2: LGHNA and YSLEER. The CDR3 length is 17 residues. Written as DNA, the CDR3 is TGCGCCAGCAGCCAAGACGGGGGAGCCGGACTCTCAGAGACCCAGTACTTC. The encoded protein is CASSQDGGAGLSETQYF.

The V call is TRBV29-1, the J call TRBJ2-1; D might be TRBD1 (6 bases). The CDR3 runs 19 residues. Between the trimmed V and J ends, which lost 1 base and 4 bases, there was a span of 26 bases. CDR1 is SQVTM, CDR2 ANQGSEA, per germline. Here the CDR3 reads CSVEVPTWVRGSVYNEQFF. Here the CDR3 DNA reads TGCAGCGTTGAAGTACCCACGTGGGTGAGGGGGTCGGTGTACAATGAGCAGTTCTTC.

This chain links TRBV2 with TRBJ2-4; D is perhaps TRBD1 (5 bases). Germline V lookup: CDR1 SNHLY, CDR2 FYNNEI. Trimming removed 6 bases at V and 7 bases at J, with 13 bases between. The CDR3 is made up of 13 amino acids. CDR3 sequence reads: CASRPTAGNIQYF. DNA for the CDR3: TGTGCCAGCAGACCCACGGCAGGGAACATTCAGTACTTC.

CDR3 sequence (DNA): TGTGCCAGCAGTTTTCGTGAAAACACCATATATTTT. This sequence encodes CASSFRENTIYF. The chain recombines TRBV12-3 or TRBV12-4 with TRBJ1-3; D remains unclear. V gave up 3 bases and J gave up 6 bases, with 6 bases separating them. The CDR3 contains 12 residues.

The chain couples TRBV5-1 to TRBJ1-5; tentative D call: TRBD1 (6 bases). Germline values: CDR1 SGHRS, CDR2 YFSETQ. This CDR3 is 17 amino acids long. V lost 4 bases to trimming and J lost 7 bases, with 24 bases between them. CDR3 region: CASSLFPQRGGGQPQHF. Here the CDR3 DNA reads TGCGCCAGCAGCCTCTTCCCCCAAAGGGGGGGCGGACAGCCCCAGCATTTT.

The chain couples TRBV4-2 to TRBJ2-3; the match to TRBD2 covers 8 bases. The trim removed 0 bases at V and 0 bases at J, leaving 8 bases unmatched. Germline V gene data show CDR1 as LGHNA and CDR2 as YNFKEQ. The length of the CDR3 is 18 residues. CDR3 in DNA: TGTGCCAGCAGCCAAGAGGTGGGGCGGGGGGATAGCACAGATACGCAGTATTTT. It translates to CASSQEVGRGDSTDTQYF.

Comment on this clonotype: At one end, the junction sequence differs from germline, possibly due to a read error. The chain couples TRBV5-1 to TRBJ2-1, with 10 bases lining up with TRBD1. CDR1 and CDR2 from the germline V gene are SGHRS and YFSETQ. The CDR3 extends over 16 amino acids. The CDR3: CASSPGQGGSYNKQFF. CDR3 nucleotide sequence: TGCGCCAGCAGCCCAGGACAGGGGGGCTCCTACAATAAGCAGTTCTTC.

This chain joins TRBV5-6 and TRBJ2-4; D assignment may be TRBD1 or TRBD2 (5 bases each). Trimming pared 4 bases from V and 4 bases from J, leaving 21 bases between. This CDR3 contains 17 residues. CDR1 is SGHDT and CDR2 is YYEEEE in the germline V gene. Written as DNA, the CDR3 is TGTGCCAGCAGCCTCCCGTATTCTGGGGGTGAGAAAAACATTCAGTACTTC. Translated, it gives CASSLPYSGGEKNIQYF.

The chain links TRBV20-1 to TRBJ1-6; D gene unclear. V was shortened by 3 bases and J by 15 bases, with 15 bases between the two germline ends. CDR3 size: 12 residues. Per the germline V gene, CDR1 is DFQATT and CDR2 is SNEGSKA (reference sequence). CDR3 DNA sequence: TGCAGTGCTAGTATCTCGGGCCTCAACCTCCACTTT. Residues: CSASISGLNLHF.

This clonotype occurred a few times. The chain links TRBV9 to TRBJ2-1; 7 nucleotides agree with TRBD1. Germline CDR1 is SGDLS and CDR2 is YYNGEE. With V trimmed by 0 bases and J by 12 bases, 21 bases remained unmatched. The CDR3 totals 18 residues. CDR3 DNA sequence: TGTGCCAGCAGCGTAGGCTCGGACGTGGACAGGAGTCCTGGGGGGCAGTTCTTC. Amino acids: CASSVGSDVDRSPGGQFF.

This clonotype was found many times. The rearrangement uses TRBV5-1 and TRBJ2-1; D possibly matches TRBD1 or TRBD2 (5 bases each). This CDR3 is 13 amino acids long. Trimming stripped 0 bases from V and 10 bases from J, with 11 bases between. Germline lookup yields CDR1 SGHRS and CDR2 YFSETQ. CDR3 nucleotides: TGCGCCAGCAGCTTGGCCGGGGACGGGGAGCAGTTCTTC. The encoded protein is CASSLAGDGEQFF.

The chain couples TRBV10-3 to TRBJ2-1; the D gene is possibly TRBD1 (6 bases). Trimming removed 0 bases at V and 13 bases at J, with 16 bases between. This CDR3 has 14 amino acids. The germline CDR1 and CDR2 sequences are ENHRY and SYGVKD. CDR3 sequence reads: CAISESTGIETQFF. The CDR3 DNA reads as TGTGCCATCAGTGAGTCGACAGGTATAGAGACCCAGTTCTTC.

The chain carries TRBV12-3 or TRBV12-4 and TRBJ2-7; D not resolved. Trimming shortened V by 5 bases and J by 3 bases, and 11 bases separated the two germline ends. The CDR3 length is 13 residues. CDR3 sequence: CASSPQQSYEQYF. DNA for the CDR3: TGTGCCAGCAGTCCACAACAGAGCTACGAGCAGTACTTC.

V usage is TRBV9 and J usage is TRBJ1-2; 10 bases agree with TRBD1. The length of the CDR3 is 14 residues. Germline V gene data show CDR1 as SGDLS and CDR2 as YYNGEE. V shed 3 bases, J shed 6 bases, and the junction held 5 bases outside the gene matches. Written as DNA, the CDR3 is TGTGCCAGCAGCGGGCTGACAGGGGGCCATGGCTACACCTTC. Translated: CASSGLTGGHGYTF.

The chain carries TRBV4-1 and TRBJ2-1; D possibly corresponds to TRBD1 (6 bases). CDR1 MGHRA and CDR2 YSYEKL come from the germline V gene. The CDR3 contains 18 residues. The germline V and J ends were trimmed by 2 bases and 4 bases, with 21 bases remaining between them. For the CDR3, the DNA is TGCGCCAGCAGCCAACGCCCTCCCCCGGGGACACCGTACAATGAGCAGTTCTTC. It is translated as CASSQRPPPGTPYNEQFF.